This TCR beta chain was profiled in a study of blood T cell repertoires in COVID-19. Clones were read by immunoSEQ multiplex PCR, and TCRdb kept only the in-frame ones, dropping some. Here the sample spans approximately 400,000 clones, about 87% being singletons. J was trimmed by 3 bases and V by 3 bases; bases with no gene match: 19. Germline CDR1 is KGHSH and CDR2 is LQKENI. The CDR3 sequence is 19 residues long. Seattle participants joined during active infection and were tracked over time. The specimen was peripheral blood. This receptor was obtained from a woman aged 45-65 years with COVID-19, enrolled during active disease. The chain joins TRBV18 to TRBJ1-2; TRBD1 matches at 7 bases. The CDR3 region is CASSPRRGQGGGLDYGYTF. The CDR3, as DNA: TGTGCCAGCTCACCTCGACGGGGTCAAGGAGGGGGCTTGGACTATGGCTACACCTTC.